This TCR beta chain was observed in a study of sequential checkpoint blockade in melanoma. The assay was immunoSEQ multiplex PCR, and TCRdb's table has in-frame clones only and misses some. The sample has about 20,000 clones; roughly 82% are singletons. As for treatment: randomized to nivolumab then ipilimumab (arm A) or the reverse (arm B). V lost 0 bases and J lost 3, with 4 bases in between. Germline assignment: CDR1 SGHDT and CDR2 YYEEEE. CDR3 size: 12 residues. V and J are TRBV5-6 and TRBJ2-7; D gene uncertain. The sequences come from CD8+ T cells sorted from blood (inferred from file names), collected from a patient given nivolumab and ipilimumab in sequence. The clonotype originates from a human donor with melanoma. CDR3 nucleotides: TGTGCCAGCAGCTTGGGAGACTACGAGCAGTACTTC. Its protein is CASSLGDYEQYF.